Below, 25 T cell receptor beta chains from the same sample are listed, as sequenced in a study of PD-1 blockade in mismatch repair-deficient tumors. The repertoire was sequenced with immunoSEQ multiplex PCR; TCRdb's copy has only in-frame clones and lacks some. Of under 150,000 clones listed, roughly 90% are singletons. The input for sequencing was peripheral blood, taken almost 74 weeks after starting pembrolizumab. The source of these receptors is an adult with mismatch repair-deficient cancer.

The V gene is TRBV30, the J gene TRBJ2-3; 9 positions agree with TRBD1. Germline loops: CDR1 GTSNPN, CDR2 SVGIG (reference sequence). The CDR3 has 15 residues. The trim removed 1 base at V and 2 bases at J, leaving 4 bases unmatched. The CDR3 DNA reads TGTGCCTGGAGTGATGGACAGGGGAACACAGATACGCAGTATTTT. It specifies CAWSDGQGNTDTQYF.

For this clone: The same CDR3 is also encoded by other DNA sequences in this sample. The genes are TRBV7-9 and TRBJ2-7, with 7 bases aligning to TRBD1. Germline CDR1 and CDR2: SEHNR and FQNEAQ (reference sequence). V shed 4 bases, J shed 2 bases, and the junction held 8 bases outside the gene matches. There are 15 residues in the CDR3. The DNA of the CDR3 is TGTGCCAGCAGCTCACCGGGACAGAGAACCTACGAGCAGTACTTC. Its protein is CASSSPGQRTYEQYF.

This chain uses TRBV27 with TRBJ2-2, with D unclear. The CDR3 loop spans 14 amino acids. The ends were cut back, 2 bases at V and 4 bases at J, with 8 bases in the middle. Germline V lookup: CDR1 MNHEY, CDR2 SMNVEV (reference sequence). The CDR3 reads CASSLASVTGELFF. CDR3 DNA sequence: TGTGCCAGCAGTTTAGCTAGTGTCACCGGGGAGCTGTTTTTT.

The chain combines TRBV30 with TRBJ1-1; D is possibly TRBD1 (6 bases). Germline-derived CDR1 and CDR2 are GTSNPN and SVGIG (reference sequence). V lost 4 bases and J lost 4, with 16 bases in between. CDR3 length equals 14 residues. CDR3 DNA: TGTGCCTGGATGGGCCGAGGGGGGGGCACTGAAGCTTTCTTT. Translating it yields CAWMGRGGGTEAFF.

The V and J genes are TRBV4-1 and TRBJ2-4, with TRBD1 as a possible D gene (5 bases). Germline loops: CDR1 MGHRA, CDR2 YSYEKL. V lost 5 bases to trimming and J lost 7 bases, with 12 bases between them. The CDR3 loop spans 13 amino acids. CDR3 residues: CASSSPGANIQYF. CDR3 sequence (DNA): TGCGCCAGCAGCTCGCCTGGGGCGAACATTCAGTACTTC.

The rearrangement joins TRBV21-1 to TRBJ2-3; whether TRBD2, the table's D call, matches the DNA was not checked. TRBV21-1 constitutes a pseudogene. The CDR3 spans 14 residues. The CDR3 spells CASIRGEQGDTQYF. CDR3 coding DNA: TGTGCCAGCATCCGTGGGGAGCAAGGAGATACGCAGTATTTT.

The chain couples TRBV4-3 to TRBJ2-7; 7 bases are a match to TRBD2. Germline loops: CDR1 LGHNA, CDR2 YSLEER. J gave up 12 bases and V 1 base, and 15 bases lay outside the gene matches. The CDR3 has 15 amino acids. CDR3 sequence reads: CASSQAAGAGEKLYF. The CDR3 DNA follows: TGCGCCAGCAGCCAAGCGGCGGGAGCCGGAGAGAAGCTGTACTTC.

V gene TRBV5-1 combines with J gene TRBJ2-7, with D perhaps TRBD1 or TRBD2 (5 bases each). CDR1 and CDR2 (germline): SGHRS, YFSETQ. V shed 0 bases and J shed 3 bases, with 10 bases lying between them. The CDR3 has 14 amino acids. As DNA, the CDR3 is TGCGCCAGCAGCTTGGTGGGGGAGATCTACGAGCAGTACTTC. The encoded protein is CASSLVGEIYEQYF.

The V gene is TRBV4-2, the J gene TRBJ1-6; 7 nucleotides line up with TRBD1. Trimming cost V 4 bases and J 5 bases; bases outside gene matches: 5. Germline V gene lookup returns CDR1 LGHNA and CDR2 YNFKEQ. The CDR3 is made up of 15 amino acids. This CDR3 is CASSPSGTDNSPLHF. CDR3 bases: TGTGCCAGCAGCCCGTCAGGGACAGATAATTCACCCCTCCACTTT.

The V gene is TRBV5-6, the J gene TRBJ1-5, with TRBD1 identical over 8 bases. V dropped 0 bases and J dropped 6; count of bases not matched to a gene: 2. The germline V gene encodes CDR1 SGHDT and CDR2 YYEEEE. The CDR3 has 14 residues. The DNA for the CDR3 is TGTGCCAGCAGCTTGGGACAGGGGTCTCAGCCCCAGCATTTT. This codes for CASSLGQGSQPQHF.

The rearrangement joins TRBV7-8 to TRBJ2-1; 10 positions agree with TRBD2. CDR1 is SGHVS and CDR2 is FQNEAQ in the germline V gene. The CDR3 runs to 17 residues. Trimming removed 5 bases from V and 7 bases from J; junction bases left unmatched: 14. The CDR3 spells CASSRPGLAGEHNEQFF. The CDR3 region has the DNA TGTGCCAGCAGCCGGCCGGGTCTAGCGGGAGAACATAATGAGCAGTTCTTC.

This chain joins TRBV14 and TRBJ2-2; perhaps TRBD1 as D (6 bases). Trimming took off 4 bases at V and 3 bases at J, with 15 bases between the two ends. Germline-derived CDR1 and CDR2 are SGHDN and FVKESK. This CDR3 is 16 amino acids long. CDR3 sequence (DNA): TGTGCCAGCAGCCCGTTCCAGGGGAAGCACACCGGGGAGCTGTTTTTT. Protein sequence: CASSPFQGKHTGELFF.

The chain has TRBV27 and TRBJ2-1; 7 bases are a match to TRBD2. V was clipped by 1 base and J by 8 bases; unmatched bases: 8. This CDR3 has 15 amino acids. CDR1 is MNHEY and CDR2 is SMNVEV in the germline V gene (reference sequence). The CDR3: CASSLWGGSLDEQFF. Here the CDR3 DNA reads TGTGCCAGCAGTTTATGGGGCGGGAGCCTCGATGAGCAGTTCTTC.

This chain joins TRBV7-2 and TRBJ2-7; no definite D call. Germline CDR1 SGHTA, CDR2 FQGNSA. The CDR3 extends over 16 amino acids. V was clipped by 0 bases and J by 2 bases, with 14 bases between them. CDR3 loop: CASSLALGDAPYEQYF. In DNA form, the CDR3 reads TGTGCCAGCAGCTTAGCTCTTGGGGATGCCCCCTACGAGCAGTACTTC.

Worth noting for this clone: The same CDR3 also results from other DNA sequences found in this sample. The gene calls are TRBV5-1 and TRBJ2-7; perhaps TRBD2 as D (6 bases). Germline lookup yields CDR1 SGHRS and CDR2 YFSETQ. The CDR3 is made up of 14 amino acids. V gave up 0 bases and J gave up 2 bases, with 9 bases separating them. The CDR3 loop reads CASSLGSGAYEQYF. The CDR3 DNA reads TGCGCCAGCAGCTTGGGTAGCGGTGCCTACGAGCAGTACTTC.

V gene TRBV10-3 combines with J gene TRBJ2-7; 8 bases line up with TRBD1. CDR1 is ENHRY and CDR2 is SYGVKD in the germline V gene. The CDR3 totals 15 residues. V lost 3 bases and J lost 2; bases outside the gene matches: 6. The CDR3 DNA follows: TGTGCCATCAGTGATGAACAGGGGGTCCCCTACGAGCAGTACTTC. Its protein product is CAISDEQGVPYEQYF.

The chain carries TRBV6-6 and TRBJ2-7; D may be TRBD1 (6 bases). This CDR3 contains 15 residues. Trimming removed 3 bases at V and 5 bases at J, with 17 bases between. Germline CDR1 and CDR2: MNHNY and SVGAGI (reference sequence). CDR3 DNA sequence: TGTGCCAGCAGTTATGGTAGTCAGGGGTGGCACGAGCAGTACTTC. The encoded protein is CASSYGSQGWHEQYF.

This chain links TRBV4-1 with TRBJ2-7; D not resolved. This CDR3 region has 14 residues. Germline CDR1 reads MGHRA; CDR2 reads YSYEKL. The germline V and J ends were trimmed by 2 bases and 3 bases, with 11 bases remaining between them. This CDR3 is CASSQHSRDYEQYF. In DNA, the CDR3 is TGCGCCAGCAGCCAACATAGTAGGGACTACGAGCAGTACTTC.

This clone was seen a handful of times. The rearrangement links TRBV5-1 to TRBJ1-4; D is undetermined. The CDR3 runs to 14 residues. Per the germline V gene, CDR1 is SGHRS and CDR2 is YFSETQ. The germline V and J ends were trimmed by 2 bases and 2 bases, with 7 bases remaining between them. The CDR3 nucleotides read TGCGCCAGCAGCTTATTGGGGACTAATGAAAAACTGTTTTTT. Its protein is CASSLLGTNEKLFF.

The CDR3 reads CASSELGTGELFF. The CDR3 DNA reads as TGTGCCAGCAGTGAGCTTGGAACCGGGGAGCTGTTTTTT. V usage is TRBV25-1 and J usage is TRBJ2-2; D not resolved. The CDR3 contains 13 residues. V lost 3 bases and J lost 5, with 7 bases in between. Per germline, CDR1 MGHDK and CDR2 SYGVNS.

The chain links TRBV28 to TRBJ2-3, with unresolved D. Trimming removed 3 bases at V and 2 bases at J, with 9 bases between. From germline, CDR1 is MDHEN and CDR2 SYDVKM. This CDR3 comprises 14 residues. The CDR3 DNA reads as TGTGCCAGCAGTTTCGTCCGTTTCACAGATACGCAGTATTTT. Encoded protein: CASSFVRFTDTQYF.

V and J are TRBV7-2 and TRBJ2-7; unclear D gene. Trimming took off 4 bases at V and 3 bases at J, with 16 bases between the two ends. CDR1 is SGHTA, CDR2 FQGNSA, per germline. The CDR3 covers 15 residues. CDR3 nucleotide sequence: TGTGCCAGCAGCTCTCGGTCGTCTGTTGGCTACGAGCAGTACTTC. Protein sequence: CASSSRSSVGYEQYF.

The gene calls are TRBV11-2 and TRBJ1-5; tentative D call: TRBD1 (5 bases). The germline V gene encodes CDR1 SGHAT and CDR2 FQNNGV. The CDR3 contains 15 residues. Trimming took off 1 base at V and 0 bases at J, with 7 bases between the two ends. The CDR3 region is CASSLAGNSNQPQHF. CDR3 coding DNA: TGTGCCAGCAGCTTAGCAGGGAATAGCAATCAGCCCCAGCATTTT.

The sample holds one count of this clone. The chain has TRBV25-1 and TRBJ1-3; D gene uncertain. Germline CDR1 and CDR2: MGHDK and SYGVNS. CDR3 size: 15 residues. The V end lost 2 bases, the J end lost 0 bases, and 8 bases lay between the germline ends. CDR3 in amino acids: CASSEAGSSGNTIYF. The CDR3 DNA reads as TGTGCCAGCAGTGAAGCCGGGAGCTCTGGAAACACCATATATTTT.

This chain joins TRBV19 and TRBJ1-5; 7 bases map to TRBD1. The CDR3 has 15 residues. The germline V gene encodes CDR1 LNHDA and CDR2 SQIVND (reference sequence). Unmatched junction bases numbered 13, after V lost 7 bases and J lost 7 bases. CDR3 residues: CASTTNKGQVQPQHF. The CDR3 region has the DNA TGTGCCAGTACCACAAATAAAGGACAGGTCCAGCCCCAGCATTTT.